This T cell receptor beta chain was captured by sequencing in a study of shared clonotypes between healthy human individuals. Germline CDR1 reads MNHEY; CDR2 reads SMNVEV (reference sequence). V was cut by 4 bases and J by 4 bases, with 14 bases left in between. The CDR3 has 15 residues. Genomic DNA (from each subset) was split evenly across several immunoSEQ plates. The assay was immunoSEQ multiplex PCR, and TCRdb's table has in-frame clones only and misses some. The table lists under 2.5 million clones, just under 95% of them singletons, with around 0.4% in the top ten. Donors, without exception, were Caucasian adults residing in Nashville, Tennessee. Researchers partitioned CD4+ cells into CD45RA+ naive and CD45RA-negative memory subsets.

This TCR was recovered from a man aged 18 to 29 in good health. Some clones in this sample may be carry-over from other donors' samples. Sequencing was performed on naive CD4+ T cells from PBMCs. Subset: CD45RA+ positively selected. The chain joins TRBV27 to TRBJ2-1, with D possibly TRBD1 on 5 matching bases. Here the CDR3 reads CASSYGQPLYNEQFF. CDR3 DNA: TGTGCCAGCAGTTACGGACAACCTCTGTACAATGAGCAGTTCTTC.